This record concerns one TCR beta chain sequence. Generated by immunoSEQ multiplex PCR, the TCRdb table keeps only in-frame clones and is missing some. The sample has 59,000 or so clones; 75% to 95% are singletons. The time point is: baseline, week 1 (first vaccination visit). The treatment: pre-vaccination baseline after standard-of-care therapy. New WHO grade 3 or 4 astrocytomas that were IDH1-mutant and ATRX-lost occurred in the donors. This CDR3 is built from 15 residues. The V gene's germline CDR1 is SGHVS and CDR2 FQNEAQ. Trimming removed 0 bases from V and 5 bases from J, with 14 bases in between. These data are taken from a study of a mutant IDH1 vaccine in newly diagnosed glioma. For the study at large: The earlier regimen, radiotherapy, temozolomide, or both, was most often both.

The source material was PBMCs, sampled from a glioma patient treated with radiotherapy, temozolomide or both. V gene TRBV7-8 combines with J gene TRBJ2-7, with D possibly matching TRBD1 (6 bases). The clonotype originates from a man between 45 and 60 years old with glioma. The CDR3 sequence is CASSLATRGTNEQYF. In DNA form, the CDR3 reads TGTGCCAGCAGCTTAGCTACAAGGGGGACAAACGAGCAGTACTTC. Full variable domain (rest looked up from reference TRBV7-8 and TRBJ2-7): GAGVSQSPRYKVAKRGQDVALRCDPISGHVSLFWYQQALGQGPEFLTYFQNEAQLDKSGLPSDRFFAERPEGSVSTLKIQRTQQEDSAVYLCASSLATRGTNEQYFGPGTRLTVT.